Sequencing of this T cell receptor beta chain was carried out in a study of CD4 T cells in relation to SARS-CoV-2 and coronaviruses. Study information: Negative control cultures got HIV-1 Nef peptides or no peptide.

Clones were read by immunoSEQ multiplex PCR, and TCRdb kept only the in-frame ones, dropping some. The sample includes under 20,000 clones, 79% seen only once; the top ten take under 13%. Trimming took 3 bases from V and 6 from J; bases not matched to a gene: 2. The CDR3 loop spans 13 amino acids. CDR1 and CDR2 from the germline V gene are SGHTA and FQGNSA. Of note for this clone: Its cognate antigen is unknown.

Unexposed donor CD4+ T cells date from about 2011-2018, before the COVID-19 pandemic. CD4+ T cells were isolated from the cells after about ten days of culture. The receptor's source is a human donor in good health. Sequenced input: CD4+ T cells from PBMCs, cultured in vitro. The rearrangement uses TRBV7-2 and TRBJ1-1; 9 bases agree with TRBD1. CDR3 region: CASSLDRGSEAFF. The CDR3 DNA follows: TGTGCCAGCAGCTTGGACAGGGGCTCTGAAGCTTTCTTT.